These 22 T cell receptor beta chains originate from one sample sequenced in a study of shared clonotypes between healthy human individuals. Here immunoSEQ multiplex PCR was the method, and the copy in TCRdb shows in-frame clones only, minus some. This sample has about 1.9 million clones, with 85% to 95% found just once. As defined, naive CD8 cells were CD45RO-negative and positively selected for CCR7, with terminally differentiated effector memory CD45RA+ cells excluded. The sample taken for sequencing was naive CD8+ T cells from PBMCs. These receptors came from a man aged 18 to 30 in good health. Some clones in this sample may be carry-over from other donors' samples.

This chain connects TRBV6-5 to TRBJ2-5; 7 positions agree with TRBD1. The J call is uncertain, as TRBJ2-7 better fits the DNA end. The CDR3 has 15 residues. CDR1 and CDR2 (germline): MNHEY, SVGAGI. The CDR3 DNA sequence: TGTGCCAGCAGTTACTCCCGGACAGGATACTACGAGCAGTACTTC. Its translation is CASSYSRTGYYEQYF.

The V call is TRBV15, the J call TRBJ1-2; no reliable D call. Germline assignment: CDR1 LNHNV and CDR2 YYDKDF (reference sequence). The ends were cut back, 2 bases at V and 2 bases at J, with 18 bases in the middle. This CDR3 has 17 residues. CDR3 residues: CATSRSAGRGTNYGYTF. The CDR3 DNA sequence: TGTGCCACCAGCAGATCCGCTGGGCGGGGAACAAACTATGGCTACACCTTC.

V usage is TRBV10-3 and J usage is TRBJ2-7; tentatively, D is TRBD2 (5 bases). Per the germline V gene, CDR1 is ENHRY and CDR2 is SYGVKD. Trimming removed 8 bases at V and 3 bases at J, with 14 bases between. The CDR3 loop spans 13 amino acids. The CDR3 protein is CAISWENRYEQYF. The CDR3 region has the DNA TGTGCCATCTCCTGGGAGAATCGCTACGAGCAGTACTTC.

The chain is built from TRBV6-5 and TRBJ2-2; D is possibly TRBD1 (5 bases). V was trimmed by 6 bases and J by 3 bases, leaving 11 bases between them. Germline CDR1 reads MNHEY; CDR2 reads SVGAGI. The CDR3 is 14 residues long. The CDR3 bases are TGTGCCAGCAGGCCAGACAGTGACACCGGGGAGCTGTTTTTT. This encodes CASRPDSDTGELFF.

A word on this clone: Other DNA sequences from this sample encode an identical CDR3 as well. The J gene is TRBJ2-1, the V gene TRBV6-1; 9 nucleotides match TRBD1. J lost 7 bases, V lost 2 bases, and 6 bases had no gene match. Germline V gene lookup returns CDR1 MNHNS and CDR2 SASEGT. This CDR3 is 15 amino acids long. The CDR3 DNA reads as TGTGCCAGCAGTGAACCGGGACAGGGTACTAATGAGCAGTTCTTC. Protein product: CASSEPGQGTNEQFF.

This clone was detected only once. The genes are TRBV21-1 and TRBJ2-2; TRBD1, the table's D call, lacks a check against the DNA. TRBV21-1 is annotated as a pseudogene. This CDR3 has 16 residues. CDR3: CASSISSGQITGELFF. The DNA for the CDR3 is TGTGCCAGCAGCATCTCCTCGGGACAGATTACCGGGGAGCTGTTTTTT.

CDR3 sequence reads: CSVEGSPFLSGNTIYF. CDR3 in DNA: TGCAGCGTTGAAGGATCCCCTTTCCTCTCTGGAAACACCATATATTTT. This rearrangement joins TRBV29-1 to TRBJ1-3, with D hard to call. This CDR3 contains 16 residues. The germline gives CDR1 SQVTM, CDR2 ANQGSEA. V was pared by 1 base and J by 0 bases, with 13 bases between. The full variable domain, completed using reference TRBV29-1 and TRBJ1-3, is SAVISQKPSRDICQRGTSLTIQCQVDSQVTMMFWYRQQPGQSLTLIATANQGSEATYESGFVIDKFPISRPNLTFSTLTVSNMSPEDSSIYLCSVEGSPFLSGNTIYFGEGSWLTVV.

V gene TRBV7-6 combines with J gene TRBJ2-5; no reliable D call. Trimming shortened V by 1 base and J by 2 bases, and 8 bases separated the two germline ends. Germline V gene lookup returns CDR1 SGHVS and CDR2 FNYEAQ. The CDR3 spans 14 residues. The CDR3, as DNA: TGTGCCAGCAGCTTAGTCGCAAGACAAGAGACCCAGTACTTC. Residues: CASSLVARQETQYF.

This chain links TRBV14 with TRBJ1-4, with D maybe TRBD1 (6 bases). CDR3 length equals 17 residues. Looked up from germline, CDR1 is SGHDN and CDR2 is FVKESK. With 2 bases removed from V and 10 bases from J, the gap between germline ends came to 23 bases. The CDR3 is CASSQSLMVGGGGKLFF. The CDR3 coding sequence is TGTGCCAGCAGCCAAAGTTTGATGGTCGGGGGAGGGGGAAAACTGTTTTTT. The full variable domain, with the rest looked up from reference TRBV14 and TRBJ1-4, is EAGVTQFPSHSVIEKGQTVTLRCDPISGHDNLYWYRRVMGKEIKFLLHFVKESKQDESGMPNNRFLAERTGGTYSTLKVQPAELEDSGVYFCASSQSLMVGGGGKLFFGSGTQLSVL.

In DNA form, the CDR3 reads TGTGCCAGCCGGCGGGACAGGGGAGGAGGCTACACCTTC. Protein sequence: CASRRDRGGGYTF. The V and J genes are TRBV28 and TRBJ1-2; 10 bases are a match to TRBD1. V dropped 8 bases and J dropped 8; count of bases not matched to a gene: 8. Germline V CDR1 and CDR2: MDHEN, SYDVKM. The CDR3 runs 13 residues.

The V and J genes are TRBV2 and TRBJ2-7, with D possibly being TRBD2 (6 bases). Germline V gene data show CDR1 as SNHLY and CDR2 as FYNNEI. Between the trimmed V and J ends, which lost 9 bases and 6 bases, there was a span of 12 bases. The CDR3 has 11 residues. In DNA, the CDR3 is TGTGCCAGGGGTTCCGGGGGCGAGCAGTACTTC. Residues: CARGSGGEQYF.

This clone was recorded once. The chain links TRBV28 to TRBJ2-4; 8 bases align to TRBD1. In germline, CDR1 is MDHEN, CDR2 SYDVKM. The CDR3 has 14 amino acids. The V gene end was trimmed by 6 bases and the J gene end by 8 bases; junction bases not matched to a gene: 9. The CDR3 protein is CASSNRRGPDIQYF. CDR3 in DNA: TGTGCCAGCAGCAACCGCAGGGGGCCGGACATTCAGTACTTC.

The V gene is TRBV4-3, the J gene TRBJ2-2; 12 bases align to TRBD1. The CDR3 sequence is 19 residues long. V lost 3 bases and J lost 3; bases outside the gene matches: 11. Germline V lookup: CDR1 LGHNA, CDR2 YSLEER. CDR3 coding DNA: TGCGCCAGCAGCCAGTTTCTCCGGGACAGGGGGCCTGACACCGGGGAGCTGTTTTTT. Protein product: CASSQFLRDRGPDTGELFF.

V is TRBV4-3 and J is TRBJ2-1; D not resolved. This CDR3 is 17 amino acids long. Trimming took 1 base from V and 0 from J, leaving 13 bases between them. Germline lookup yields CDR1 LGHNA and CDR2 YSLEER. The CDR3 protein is CASSQVVLVVSYNEQFF. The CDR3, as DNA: TGCGCCAGCAGCCAAGTCGTCTTAGTTGTCTCCTACAATGAGCAGTTCTTC.

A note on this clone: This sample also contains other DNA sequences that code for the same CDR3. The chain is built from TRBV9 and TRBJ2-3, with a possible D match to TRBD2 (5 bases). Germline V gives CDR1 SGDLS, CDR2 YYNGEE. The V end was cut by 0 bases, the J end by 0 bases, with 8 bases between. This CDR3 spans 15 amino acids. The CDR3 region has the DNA TGTGCCAGCAGCGTAGGAGGGCTTAGCACAGATACGCAGTATTTT. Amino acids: CASSVGGLSTDTQYF.

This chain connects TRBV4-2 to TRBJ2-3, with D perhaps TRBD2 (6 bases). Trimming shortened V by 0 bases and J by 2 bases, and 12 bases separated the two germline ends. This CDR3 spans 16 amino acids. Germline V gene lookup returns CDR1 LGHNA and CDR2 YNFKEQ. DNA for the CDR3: TGTGCCAGCAGCCAAGACCGGGAGACAAACACAGATACGCAGTATTTT. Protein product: CASSQDRETNTDTQYF.

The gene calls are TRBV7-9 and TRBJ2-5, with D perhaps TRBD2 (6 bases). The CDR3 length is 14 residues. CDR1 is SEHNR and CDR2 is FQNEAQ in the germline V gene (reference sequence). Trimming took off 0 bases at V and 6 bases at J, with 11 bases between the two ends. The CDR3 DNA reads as TGTGCCAGCAGCTTAGCAGGAGGGAATCAGACCCAGTACTTC. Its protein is CASSLAGGNQTQYF.

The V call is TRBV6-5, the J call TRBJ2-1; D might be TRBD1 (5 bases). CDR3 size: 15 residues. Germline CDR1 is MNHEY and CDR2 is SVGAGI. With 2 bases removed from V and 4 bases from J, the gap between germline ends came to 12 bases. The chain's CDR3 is CASSYGARSYNEQFF. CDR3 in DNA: TGTGCCAGCAGTTACGGGGCCAGGTCGTACAATGAGCAGTTCTTC.

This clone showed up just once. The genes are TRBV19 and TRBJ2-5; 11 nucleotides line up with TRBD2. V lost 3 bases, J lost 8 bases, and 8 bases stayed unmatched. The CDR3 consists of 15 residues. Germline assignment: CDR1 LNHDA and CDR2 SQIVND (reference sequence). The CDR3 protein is CASSMGSSGGITQYF. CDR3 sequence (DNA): TGTGCCAGTAGTATGGGGTCTAGCGGGGGGATTACCCAGTACTTC. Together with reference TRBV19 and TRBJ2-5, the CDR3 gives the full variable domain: DGGITQSPKYLFRKEGQNVTLSCEQNLNHDAMYWYRQDPGQGLRLIYYSQIVNDFQKGDIAEGYSVSREKKESFPLTVTSAQKNPTAFYLCASSMGSSGGITQYFGPGTRLLVL.

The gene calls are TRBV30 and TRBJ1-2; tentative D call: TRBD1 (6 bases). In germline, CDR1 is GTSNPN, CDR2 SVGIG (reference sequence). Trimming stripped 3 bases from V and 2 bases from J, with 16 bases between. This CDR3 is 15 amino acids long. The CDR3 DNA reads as TGTGCCTGGAGGGTCAGCTGGGGGCAGAACTATGGCTACACCTTC. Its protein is CAWRVSWGQNYGYTF.

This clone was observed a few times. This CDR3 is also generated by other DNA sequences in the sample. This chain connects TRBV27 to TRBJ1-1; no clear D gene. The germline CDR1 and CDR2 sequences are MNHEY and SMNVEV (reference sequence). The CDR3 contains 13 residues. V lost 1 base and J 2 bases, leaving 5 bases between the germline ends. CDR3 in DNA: TGTGCCAGCAGTTTATGGGGTAACACTGAAGCTTTCTTT. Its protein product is CASSLWGNTEAFF.

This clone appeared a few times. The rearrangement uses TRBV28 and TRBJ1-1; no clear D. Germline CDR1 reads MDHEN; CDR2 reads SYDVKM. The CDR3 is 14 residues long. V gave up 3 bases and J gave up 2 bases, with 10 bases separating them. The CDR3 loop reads CASSFASRNTEAFF. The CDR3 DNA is TGTGCCAGCAGTTTCGCCAGTAGAAACACTGAAGCTTTCTTT.